Following are 12 T cell receptor beta chains from one sample sequenced in a study of blood T cell repertoires in COVID-19. Method: immunoSEQ multiplex PCR; TCRdb's copy keeps in-frame clones and lacks some. Of some 4,000 clones in the sample, roughly 87% were seen once. The material sequenced was peripheral blood. These receptors all come from a woman in her sixties or seventies with active COVID-19.

V usage is TRBV10-3 and J usage is TRBJ2-1; TRBD1 matches 8 bases. The V gene's germline CDR1 is ENHRY and CDR2 SYGVKD. The CDR3 is 13 amino acids. With V trimmed by 9 bases and J by 8 bases, 9 bases remained unmatched. This chain's CDR3 is CAMSGQDLDEQFF. In nucleotides, the CDR3 is TGTGCCATGTCGGGACAGGACCTCGATGAGCAGTTCTTC.

A word on this clone: A junction end diverges from the germline sequence, so it may reflect a read error. The chain uses TRBV12-5 and TRBJ1-1, with a tentative D call TRBD1 (5 bases). The CDR3 sequence is 13 residues long. CDR1 LGHNT and CDR2 FRNRAP come from the germline V gene. CDR3 in amino acids: CANGSDIYTEAFF. CDR3 bases: TGTGCTAATGGTTCGGACATTTACACTGAAGCTTTCTTT.

Within the sample, this clone is large. The chain uses TRBV7-9 and TRBJ2-7, with D maybe TRBD2 (5 bases). The V gene's germline CDR1 is SEHNR and CDR2 FQNEAQ (reference sequence). The V and J ends lost 3 bases and 2 bases respectively, with 17 bases between them. The CDR3 is 16 amino acids. CDR3 sequence (DNA): TGTGCCAGCAGCTTGGAGTATAGCGTTAGACCCTACGAGCAGTACTTC. Translation gives CASSLEYSVRPYEQYF.

In nucleotides, the CDR3 is TGTGCCAGCAGCTTATCTGGGGGGGCCTCAGATACGCAGTATTTT. This codes for CASSLSGGASDTQYF. The V and J genes are TRBV7-3 and TRBJ2-3, with D perhaps TRBD2 (7 bases). From germline, CDR1 is SGHTA and CDR2 FQGTGA. V gave up 2 bases and J gave up 4 bases, with 13 bases separating them. The CDR3 covers 15 residues.

The gene calls are TRBV5-1 and TRBJ2-3; maybe TRBD2 (6 bases). V was pared by 7 bases and J by 0 bases, with 15 bases between. The CDR3 has 15 amino acids. Germline assignment: CDR1 SGHRS and CDR2 YFSETQ. CDR3 amino acids: CASRPGRGSTDTQYF. The CDR3 DNA is TGCGCCAGCCGGCCTGGGCGGGGTAGCACAGATACGCAGTATTTT.

V and J are TRBV14 and TRBJ1-2; 12 nucleotides line up with TRBD1. The CDR3 runs 22 residues. V was pared by 4 bases and J by 5 bases, with 26 bases of the junction left unmatched. CDR1 and CDR2 from the germline V gene are SGHDN and FVKESK. The CDR3 here is CASSPRWGERRTGQGAEYGYTF. The CDR3 bases are TGTGCCAGCAGCCCACGGTGGGGCGAGAGACGGACGGGACAGGGGGCTGAGTATGGCTACACCTTC.

This clone was counted only a few times. J is TRBJ1-5 and V is TRBV6-1; D gene unclear. Between the trimmed V and J ends, which lost 2 bases and 0 bases, there was a span of 11 bases. CDR3 length: 16 amino acids. CDR1 MNHNS and CDR2 SASEGT come from the germline V gene. CDR3 region: CASSESRTYSNQPQHF. The CDR3 DNA sequence: TGTGCCAGCAGTGAAAGTAGGACTTATAGCAATCAGCCCCAGCATTTT.

The chain recombines TRBV12-3 or TRBV12-4 with TRBJ1-2, with TRBD1 identical over 9 bases. The CDR3 has 13 amino acids. Trimming at V came to 5 bases and at J to 4 bases, leaving 2 bases not matched to a gene. This CDR3 is CASSRTGVYGYTF. The CDR3 nucleotides are TGTGCCAGCAGTCGGACAGGGGTCTATGGCTACACCTTC.

V gene TRBV10-1 combines with J gene TRBJ1-3, with no clear D. The CDR3 runs to 13 residues. Germline V lookup: CDR1 WNHNN, CDR2 SYGVQD (reference sequence). V lost 10 bases and J 1 base, leaving 11 bases between the germline ends. The CDR3 DNA reads as TGCGCCACCCCCCTAGGATCTGGAAACACCATATATTTT. It encodes CATPLGSGNTIYF.

This sequence joins TRBV9 and TRBJ2-1; tentatively, D is TRBD2 (7 bases). The germline V gene encodes CDR1 SGDLS and CDR2 YYNGEE. Trimming pared 2 bases from V and 4 bases from J, leaving 16 bases between. The CDR3 runs to 16 residues. CDR3 nucleotide sequence: TGTGCCAGCAGCGTCTCTGGGGGGGCACTTTACAATGAGCAGTTCTTC. Translating gives CASSVSGGALYNEQFF. The whole variable domain, filled in from reference TRBV9 and TRBJ2-1, reads DSGVTQTPKHLITATGQRVTLRCSPRSGDLSVYWYQQSLDQGLQFLIQYYNGEERAKGNILERFSAQQFPDLHSELNLSSLELGDSALYFCASSVSGGALYNEQFFGPGTRLTVL.

This clone has just one count. The chain carries TRBV4-2 and TRBJ2-2; 8 bases are shared with TRBD1. The CDR3 runs to 16 residues. The germline V gene has CDR1 LGHNA and CDR2 YNFKEQ. With 6 bases clipped from V and 2 bases from J, the junction kept 8 bases outside the gene matches. This chain's CDR3 is CASRATGTGNTGELFF. CDR3 in DNA: TGTGCCAGCAGAGCGACCGGGACAGGAAACACCGGGGAGCTGTTTTTT.

The chain joins TRBV18 to TRBJ2-7; tentative D call: TRBD2 (6 bases). There are 15 residues in the CDR3. Germline V lookup: CDR1 KGHSH, CDR2 LQKENI. V dropped 6 bases and J dropped 0 bases, with 15 bases sitting between them. Written as DNA, the CDR3 is TGTGCCAGCTCTCAAACTGCGGGGCACTCCTACGAGCAGTACTTC. Protein product: CASSQTAGHSYEQYF.